Shown below are 16 T cell receptor beta chains from a single sample sequenced in a study of T cell responses to AZD1222 COVID-19 vaccine. The method was immunoSEQ multiplex PCR; TCRdb's version includes in-frame clones alone and lacks a portion of them. The sample carries 150,000 to 200,000 clones, more than 90% recorded once. The specimen was peripheral blood, collected 28 days after the second dose of the MenACWY control vaccine. The receptors here all came from an adult who received the MenACWY meningococcal vaccine as a control.

This clone has just a few counts. This chain uses TRBV15 with TRBJ2-5; D not resolved. Germline V lookup: CDR1 LNHNV, CDR2 YYDKDF (reference sequence). Trimming took 8 bases from V and 3 from J, leaving 7 bases between them. This CDR3 has 11 amino acids. CDR3 protein: CATQVEETQYF. CDR3 sequence (DNA): TGTGCCACCCAGGTTGAAGAGACCCAGTACTTC. Based on the CDR3 plus reference TRBV15 and TRBJ2-5, the full variable domain is DAMVIQNPRYQVTQFGKPVTLSCSQTLNHNVMYWYQQKSSQAPKLLFHYYDKDFNNEADTPDNFQSRRPNTSFCFLDIRSPGLGDTAMYLCATQVEETQYFGPGTRLLVL.

The chain joins TRBV28 to TRBJ1-1, with D possibly TRBD1 on 5 matching bases. CDR1 MDHEN and CDR2 SYDVKM come from the germline V gene. The CDR3 has 14 amino acids. The V gene lost 2 bases and the J gene lost 2 bases, with 9 bases spanning the gap. The CDR3 coding sequence is TGTGCCAGCAGTTTAGGGGCGGGCAACACTGAAGCTTTCTTT. Its translation is CASSLGAGNTEAFF.

The chain joins TRBV4-3 to TRBJ2-1; 8 nucleotides align to TRBD2. Unmatched junction bases numbered 3, after V lost 1 base and J lost 4 bases. The CDR3 runs to 15 residues. Germline values: CDR1 LGHNA, CDR2 YSLEER. CDR3 sequence reads: CASSQALAGYNEQFF. Written as DNA, the CDR3 is TGCGCCAGCAGCCAAGCGTTAGCGGGATACAATGAGCAGTTCTTC.

The chain combines TRBV27 with TRBJ2-3, with TRBD1 matching 10 bases. This CDR3 contains 15 residues. Germline assignment: CDR1 MNHEY and CDR2 SMNVEV (reference sequence). V gave up 2 bases and J gave up 3 bases; unmatched junction bases: 2. The CDR3 nucleotides read TGTGCCAGCAGTTTAGGGGGACAGGGGACAGATACGCAGTATTTT. Amino acid sequence: CASSLGGQGTDTQYF.

V usage is TRBV28 and J usage is TRBJ2-4; D is undetermined. Trimming took off 5 bases at V and 6 bases at J, with 14 bases between the two ends. In germline, CDR1 is MDHEN, CDR2 SYDVKM. This CDR3 comprises 14 residues. The CDR3 DNA is TGTGCCAGCAGTGGTAGGATCCTGGGAAACATTCAGTACTTC. This translates into CASSGRILGNIQYF. Looking up the rest from reference TRBV28 and TRBJ2-4 gives the full variable domain: DVKVTQSSRYLVKRTGEKVFLECVQDMDHENMFWYRQDPGLGLRLIYFSYDVKMKEKGDIPEGYSVSREKKERFSLILESASTNQTSMYLCASSGRILGNIQYFGAGTRLSVL.

This chain connects TRBV11-2 to TRBJ1-1, with a possible D match to TRBD1 (5 bases). Germline CDR1 SGHAT, CDR2 FQNNGV. Trimming left V 1 base short and J 6 bases short, with 12 bases between. The CDR3 runs 14 residues. The CDR3 DNA reads TGTGCCAGCAGCTTAGTTCAGGGAGGCGCTGAAGCTTTCTTT. This codes for CASSLVQGGAEAFF.

The V gene is TRBV7-9, the J gene TRBJ1-1; 10 nucleotides match TRBD1. Germline-derived CDR1 and CDR2 are SEHNR and FQNEAQ (reference sequence). V shed 3 bases, J shed 3 bases, and the junction held 1 base outside the gene matches. The CDR3 runs 14 residues. CDR3 nucleotides: TGTGCCAGCAGCTTGACAGGGGGCTACACTGAAGCTTTCTTT. This translates into CASSLTGGYTEAFF.

The chain recombines TRBV2 with TRBJ2-6; 9 bases are a match to TRBD1. The length of the CDR3 is 17 residues. V was clipped by 6 bases and J by 3 bases; unmatched bases: 9. Germline CDR1 is SNHLY and CDR2 is FYNNEI. CDR3 residues: CASRSGTGRRGANVLTF. The CDR3, as DNA: TGTGCCAGCAGGTCAGGGACAGGGAGACGTGGGGCCAACGTCCTGACTTTC. Full variable domain (outside the CDR3, taken from reference TRBV2 and TRBJ2-6): EPEVTQTPSHQVTQMGQEVILRCVPISNHLYFYWYRQILGQKVEFLVSFYNNEISEKSEIFDDQFSVERPDGSNFTLKIRSTKLEDSAMYFCASRSGTGRRGANVLTFGAGSRLTVL.

This sequence joins TRBV10-3 and TRBJ2-3, with TRBD1 matching over 9 bases. This CDR3 is built from 16 residues. CDR1 ENHRY and CDR2 SYGVKD come from the germline V gene. Germline trimming cut 2 bases from V and 2 bases from J; bases unmatched to any gene: 5. CDR3 loop: CAISEPRDRVTDTQYF. CDR3 in DNA: TGTGCCATCAGTGAGCCCCGGGACAGGGTCACAGATACGCAGTATTTT.

The chain combines TRBV9 with TRBJ1-3; 10 nucleotides align to TRBD1. The V gene's germline CDR1 is SGDLS and CDR2 YYNGEE. Trimming at V came to 4 bases and at J to 6 bases, leaving 13 bases not matched to a gene. This CDR3 has 17 amino acids. The CDR3 spells CASSFSPGQGGENTIYF. CDR3 sequence (DNA): TGTGCCAGCAGCTTCTCCCCCGGACAGGGGGGGGAAAACACCATATATTTT.

The DNA of the CDR3 is TGTGCCAGCAGCCAAGATAGGCAGGGAGCCTCCTATGGCTACACCTTC. Protein product: CASSQDRQGASYGYTF. The genes are TRBV4-2 and TRBJ1-2; perhaps TRBD1 as D (5 bases). The CDR3 has 16 amino acids. The germline gives CDR1 LGHNA, CDR2 YNFKEQ. The V end lost 0 bases, the J end lost 4 bases, and 15 bases lay between the germline ends.

The chain links TRBV7-2 to TRBJ2-7; D ambiguous. Looked up from germline, CDR1 is SGHTA and CDR2 is FQGNSA. V dropped 5 bases and J dropped 4 bases, with 6 bases sitting between them. The CDR3 spans 11 residues. CDR3 amino acids: CASSPNYEQYF. The CDR3 nucleotides are TGTGCCAGCAGCCCAAATTACGAGCAGTACTTC.

The genes are TRBV21-1 and TRBJ1-5; the DNA was not used to check the table's D call, TRBD1. TRBV21-1 is shown as a pseudogene. This CDR3 region has 15 residues. CDR3 loop: CASSIRGHCNQPQHF. Here the CDR3 DNA reads TGTGCCAGCAGCATCAGGGGGCATTGCAATCAGCCCCAGCATTTT.

This clone was seen a handful of times. The chain couples TRBV28 to TRBJ2-7; D gene unclear. This CDR3 has 15 amino acids. CDR1 MDHEN and CDR2 SYDVKM come from the germline V gene. V was pared by 6 bases and J by 0 bases, with 15 bases between. CDR3 DNA: TGTGCCAGCAGGACGACCCTTCTGAGCTCCTACGAGCAGTACTTC. Protein sequence: CASRTTLLSSYEQYF.

This rearrangement joins TRBV5-1 to TRBJ2-7; D gene ambiguous. V lost 1 base and J lost 6, with 14 bases in between. Germline CDR1 and CDR2: SGHRS and YFSETQ. CDR3 length: 14 residues. This CDR3 is CASSLFDVGAEQYF. In nucleotides, the CDR3 is TGCGCCAGCAGCTTGTTTGATGTTGGAGCCGAGCAGTACTTC.

The chain employs TRBV5-6 and TRBJ2-2, with 8 nucleotides matching TRBD2. This CDR3 contains 17 residues. The germline V gene has CDR1 SGHDT and CDR2 YYEEEE. V lost 0 bases to trimming and J lost 3 bases; unmatched junction nucleotides: 7. The CDR3 DNA is TGTGCCAGCAGCTTGGGGCCAGCGGGAGTTGACACCGGGGAGCTGTTTTTT. Translated: CASSLGPAGVDTGELFF.